This T cell receptor (beta chain) was captured by sequencing in a study of molecular identifiers for immune sequencing clone quantification. This CDR3 comprises 15 residues. Germline CDR1 and CDR2: MNHEY and SVGAGI. Losses at the gene ends were 3 bases for V and 12 bases for J; bases not matched to a gene: 13. This clonotype appeared once. A much larger clonotype is one base distant, so this may be a read error. MiXCR was run by TCRdb on the PCR reads, yielding one entry per CDR3 protein. The sample consists of just under 650,000 distinct CDR3 sequences, approximately 20% of them appearing once. This chain uses TRBV6-5 with TRBJ1-4; 7 bases map to TRBD1. The specimen was naive CD8+ T cells from blood, with Jurkat cell RNA spiked in. Described subset: FACS-sorted CD8+CD4-CCR7+CD45RA+ naive T cells. The receptor comes from a human donor in good health. Some libraries in this study had Jurkat cell RNA spiked in. The CDR3 is CASSYSTGSLGELFF. The CDR3 nucleotides read TGTGCCAGCAGTTATTCGACAGGGTCTCTTGGGGAACTGTTTTTT.